This is a list of T cell receptor beta chains from one sample in a study of control samples from healthy donors and cancer patients. Generated by immunoSEQ multiplex PCR, the TCRdb table keeps only in-frame clones and is missing some. The table includes around 100,000 clones, roughly 89% detected once. The sample comprised blood. Receptor source: a human donor in good health. The donor label of this sample is uncertain. The CDR3 runs from the conserved cysteine through the conserved F or W. A D gene is named only where the DNA matches it firmly. Some rows mark clone size as missing; the rest say once, few, many or name a class of expanded clone.

clone_size cdr3_length j_call v_call d_call cdr3_aa
NA 15 TRBJ2-6 TRBV5-4 NA CASSLRGTGANVLTF
NA 14 TRBJ1-6 TRBV10-1 NA CASTRLKNNSPLHF
NA 17 TRBJ2-1 TRBV11-2 NA CASSQPQPGTLYNEQFF
NA 14 TRBJ1-1 TRBV28 TRBD1 CASSSTGRSTEAFF
NA 15 TRBJ1-5 TRBV18 NA CASSPPGDSNQPQHF
NA 13 TRBJ1-5 TRBV5-5 NA CASSLDGNQPQHF
NA 15 TRBJ1-2 TRBV6-5 NA CASRPGTGLDYGYTF
NA 14 TRBJ1-5 TRBV10-3 TRBD1 CAISSGQVNQPQHF
NA 17 TRBJ2-7 TRBV28 NA CASSLRAPGLPAYEQYF
NA 13 TRBJ2-2 TRBV6-5 TRBD2 CASSYGGGGELFF
NA 17 TRBJ1-2 TRBV21-1 NA CASRRSPGVAGGYGYTF
NA 16 TRBJ1-1 TRBV25-1 TRBD1 CASSEVAGTGDTEAFF
NA 16 TRBJ1-1 TRBV24-1 TRBD1 CATGGQGASVNTEAFF
few 16 TRBJ1-4 TRBV5-1 NA CASSLGITPTNEKLFF
NA 11 TRBJ2-1 TRBV6-2/TRBV6-3 NA CASGLTNEQFF
NA 14 TRBJ1-1 TRBV9 NA CASSYASGYTEAFF
few 16 TRBJ2-1 TRBV5-1 TRBD2 CASSLALSGAYNEQFF
NA 11 TRBJ2-1 TRBV6-1 NA CASSDSPTQFF
NA 13 TRBJ1-1 TRBV5-1 NA CASSSEVNTEAFF
NA 17 TRBJ2-3 TRBV18 NA CASSPTAATENTDTQYF
NA 15 TRBJ2-3 TRBV7-3 TRBD1 CASSRGQGWTDTQYF
NA 14 TRBJ1-1 TRBV5-1 TRBD1 CASSLSGGGTEAFF
NA 16 TRBJ1-3 TRBV5-4 NA CASSLEKGAGGNTIYF
once 14 TRBJ2-7 TRBV6-5 TRBD1 CASRPGQLIGEQYF
NA 15 TRBJ2-1 TRBV3-1/TRBV3-2 TRBD2 CASSHPFSSGDEQFF
NA 14 TRBJ1-5 TRBV30 TRBD1 CAWSEGQGHQPQHF
NA 12 TRBJ1-1 TRBV30 NA CAWRGSGTEAFF
NA 18 TRBJ2-7 TRBV5-6 NA CASSSSPLSREWKSEQYF
NA 16 TRBJ2-1 TRBV12-5 TRBD2 CASGLGRGGRNNEQFF
NA 18 TRBJ2-5 TRBV25-1 TRBD2 CASRDRSPTSGGLETQYF
once 16 TRBJ2-6 TRBV9 NA CASSVQRVSGANVLTF
NA 13 TRBJ1-2 TRBV6-5 TRBD1 CASLRDRGSGYTF
NA 16 TRBJ1-6 TRBV5-1 TRBD1 CASSIRGQGNNSPLHF
NA 13 TRBJ1-5 TRBV6-5 TRBD1 CASKDRENQPQHF
NA 14 TRBJ1-6 TRBV6-6 NA CASSYREPDSPLHF
NA 11 TRBJ2-1 TRBV6-5 NA CASTSYNEQFF
NA 13 TRBJ1-2 TRBV2 TRBD1 CATGGTAHYGYTF